The 27 T cell receptor beta chains below come from one sample, sequenced in a study of blood T cell repertoires in COVID-19. Only in-frame clones appear in the TCRdb table, and some are missing; sequencing was by immunoSEQ multiplex PCR. The table includes under 150,000 clones, around four fifths detected once. Material: peripheral blood. Receptors were obtained from a woman between 40 and 55 years old with active or convalescent COVID-19.

This clone came up once. The V gene is TRBV3-1 (or the pseudogene TRBV3-2), the J gene TRBJ2-1; 12 positions agree with TRBD2. J was trimmed by 9 bases and V by 3 bases; bases with no gene match: 6. Germline lookup yields CDR1 LGHDT and CDR2 YNNKEL (reference sequence). This CDR3 comprises 15 residues. The CDR3 DNA sequence: TGTGCCAGCAGCCAGGGGGGACTAGCGGGTTTTGAGCAGTTCTTC. This translates into CASSQGGLAGFEQFF.

The chain employs TRBV6-5 and TRBJ1-1, with 8 bases fitting TRBD1. Germline loops: CDR1 MNHEY, CDR2 SVGAGI. V lost 7 bases and J lost 1; bases outside the gene matches: 5. This CDR3 region has 14 residues. The CDR3 bases are TGTGCCAGCACCCTAGACAGGGGGAACACTGAAGCTTTCTTT. It specifies CASTLDRGNTEAFF.

The chain joins TRBV18 to TRBJ2-1, with TRBD1 identical over 11 bases. CDR1 KGHSH and CDR2 LQKENI come from the germline V gene. The length of the CDR3 is 15 residues. Losses at the gene ends were 4 bases for V and 2 bases for J; bases not matched to a gene: 1. The CDR3 nucleotides read TGTGCCAGCTCACAGGGACAGGGGGCCTACAATGAGCAGTTCTTC. This sequence encodes CASSQGQGAYNEQFF.

This clone has more than one count but fewer than ten. The J gene is TRBJ1-2, the V gene TRBV30; 9 bases fit TRBD1. Germline assignment: CDR1 GTSNPN and CDR2 SVGIG (reference sequence). The CDR3 has 15 residues. V shed 0 bases and J 7 bases; nucleotides not matched to a gene: 9. The CDR3 region is CAWSVKGTGMSGYTF. Here the CDR3 DNA reads TGTGCCTGGAGTGTAAAAGGGACAGGGATGAGTGGCTACACCTTC. The full variable domain, rest sourced from reference TRBV30 and TRBJ1-2, is SQTIHQWPATLVQPVGSPLSLECTVEGTSNPNLYWYRQAAGRGLQLLFYSVGIGQISSEVPQNLSASRPQDRQFILSSKKLLLSDSGFYLCAWSVKGTGMSGYTFGSGTRLTVV.

The chain employs TRBV5-1 and TRBJ2-1; 14 nucleotides align to TRBD2. CDR1 and CDR2 (germline): SGHRS, YFSETQ. V shed 0 bases, J shed 2 bases, and the junction held 4 bases outside the gene matches. The length of the CDR3 is 18 residues. The CDR3 DNA reads TGCGCCAGCAGCTTGGAGCCGGGACTAGCGGGGGCCTACAATGAGCAGTTCTTC. It is translated as CASSLEPGLAGAYNEQFF.

This clone was found once. The chain couples TRBV3-1 (or the pseudogene TRBV3-2) to TRBJ2-5; a weak D match, TRBD2 (5 bases). Germline values: CDR1 LGHDT, CDR2 YNNKEL (reference sequence). The V and J ends lost 2 bases and 1 base respectively, with 11 bases between them. The CDR3 sequence is 15 residues long. CDR3 in DNA: TGTGCCAGCAGCCAACCGACCGGGGTCCAAGAGACCCAGTACTTC. This sequence encodes CASSQPTGVQETQYF.

V is TRBV10-2 and J is TRBJ2-3, with D possibly being TRBD2 (6 bases). The CDR3 covers 15 residues. CDR1 and CDR2 from the germline V gene are WSHSY and SAAADI. Trimming stripped 6 bases from V and 0 bases from J, with 13 bases between. The CDR3 nucleotides are TGCGCCAGCAGGGAATCTAGCGTTAGCACAGATACGCAGTATTTT. Residues: CASRESSVSTDTQYF.

The J gene is TRBJ2-1, the V gene TRBV25-1; TRBD2 matches at 7 bases. Per the germline V gene, CDR1 is MGHDK and CDR2 is SYGVNS. Unmatched junction bases numbered 6, after V lost 3 bases and J lost 4 bases. CDR3 size: 15 residues. The CDR3 coding sequence is TGTGCCAGCAGTGAGGGGCTAGCGGCATACAATGAGCAGTTCTTC. Its protein is CASSEGLAAYNEQFF. Full variable domain (outside the CDR3, taken from reference TRBV25-1 and TRBJ2-1): EADIYQTPRYLVIGTGKKITLECSQTMGHDKMYWYQQDPGMELHLIHYSYGVNSTEKGDLSSESTVSRIRTEHFPLTLESARPSHTSQYLCASSEGLAAYNEQFFGPGTRLTVL.

The rearrangement joins TRBV27 to TRBJ2-7, with TRBD1 matching 8 bases. The CDR3 is 16 residues long. Germline assignment: CDR1 MNHEY and CDR2 SMNVEV (reference sequence). V was clipped by 5 bases and J by 2 bases; unmatched bases: 11. CDR3 residues: CASSHSRTGLPYEQYF. CDR3 nucleotides: TGTGCCAGCAGTCATTCTAGGACAGGGCTCCCCTACGAGCAGTACTTC.

The chain employs TRBV7-2 and TRBJ1-1; D unresolved. The V gene's germline CDR1 is SGHTA and CDR2 FQGNSA. V gave up 5 bases and J gave up 9 bases, with 16 bases separating them. The CDR3 runs to 13 residues. CDR3 residues: CASSPPLGGQAFF. In DNA form, the CDR3 reads TGTGCCAGCAGCCCTCCCCTTGGTGGCCAAGCTTTCTTT. Full variable domain (rest looked up from reference TRBV7-2 and TRBJ1-1): GAGVSQSPSNKVTEKGKDVELRCDPISGHTALYWYRQSLGQGLEFLIYFQGNSAPDKSGLPSDRFSAERTGGSVSTLTIQRTQQEDSAVYLCASSPPLGGQAFFGQGTRLTVV.

The chain uses TRBV7-2 and TRBJ1-5; D not certain. CDR1 is SGHTA, CDR2 FQGNSA, per germline. This CDR3 comprises 15 residues. Trimming pared 5 bases from V and 1 base from J, leaving 12 bases between. DNA for the CDR3: TGTGCCAGCAGCACCTCCGGTCTGAGCAATCAGCCCCAGCATTTT. As protein: CASSTSGLSNQPQHF.

V and J are TRBV2 and TRBJ1-4; no reliable D call. This CDR3 has 12 residues. Between the trimmed V and J ends, which lost 5 bases and 12 bases, there was a span of 13 bases. From germline, CDR1 is SNHLY and CDR2 FYNNEI. The CDR3 sequence: CASSPSNRELFF. Here the CDR3 DNA reads TGTGCCAGCAGTCCGTCTAACCGGGAACTGTTTTTT.

The J gene is TRBJ1-6, the V gene TRBV20-1, with D uncertain. CDR1 is DFQATT and CDR2 is SNEGSKA in the germline V gene (reference sequence). CDR3 size: 15 residues. V lost 3 bases to trimming and J lost 5 bases, with 14 bases between them. The CDR3 region is CSASWQVLNNSPLHF. CDR3 DNA sequence: TGCAGTGCTAGTTGGCAGGTCCTCAATAATTCACCCCTCCACTTT.

This clone was observed a single time. The chain carries TRBV5-1 and TRBJ1-4, with TRBD1 matching over 10 bases. Germline CDR1 reads SGHRS; CDR2 reads YFSETQ. This CDR3 spans 14 amino acids. V gave up 4 bases and J gave up 5 bases; unmatched junction bases: 2. CDR3 loop: CASSPGQGNEKLFF. The CDR3 region has the DNA TGCGCCAGCAGCCCGGGACAGGGGAATGAAAAACTGTTTTTT.

The chain joins TRBV18 to TRBJ2-7, with D possibly TRBD1 on 6 matching bases. The germline gives CDR1 KGHSH, CDR2 LQKENI. Trimming took off 2 bases at V and 5 bases at J, with 13 bases between the two ends. The CDR3 is made up of 14 amino acids. The CDR3 DNA reads as TGTGCCAGCTCACCAAGCAGGGGCAGCGACGAGCAGTACTTC. Amino acids: CASSPSRGSDEQYF. Full variable domain (rest looked up from reference TRBV18 and TRBJ2-7): NAGVMQNPRHLVRRRGQEARLRCSPMKGHSHVYWYRQLPEEGLKFMVYLQKENIIDESGMPKERFSAEFPKEGPSILRIQQVVRGDSAAYFCASSPSRGSDEQYFGPGTRLTVT.

The chain has TRBV10-3 and TRBJ1-1; tentative D call: TRBD1 (5 bases). Looked up from germline, CDR1 is ENHRY and CDR2 is SYGVKD. The CDR3 length is 15 residues. Trimming stripped 3 bases from V and 5 bases from J, with 16 bases between. The CDR3 sequence is CAISDWGEGGTEAFF. The CDR3 DNA is TGTGCCATCAGTGATTGGGGGGAGGGAGGGACTGAAGCTTTCTTT.

The chain couples TRBV7-2 to TRBJ1-2; a possible D gene is TRBD1 (5 bases). The CDR3 is 15 residues long. Germline V gene sequence: CDR1 SGHTA, CDR2 FQGNSA. Trimming cost V 5 bases and J 1 base, with 14 bases left between them. CDR3 sequence reads: CASSGQGSRNYGYTF. CDR3 sequence (DNA): TGTGCCAGCAGCGGGCAGGGATCCCGTAACTATGGCTACACCTTC.

The J gene is TRBJ1-6, the V gene TRBV10-1; the D gene is possibly TRBD1 (6 bases). V was clipped by 2 bases and J by 9 bases, with 11 bases between them. Germline values: CDR1 WNHNN, CDR2 SYGVQD (reference sequence). The CDR3 length is 14 residues. The CDR3 DNA is TGCGCCAGCAGTGAGCAGCAGGGGAGTTCACCCCTCCACTTT. Translated, it gives CASSEQQGSSPLHF.

The CDR3 bases are TGTGCCAGCAGTCCCCCCGGACAGGGGACTTCACCCCTCCACTTT. Amino acid sequence: CASSPPGQGTSPLHF. This sequence joins TRBV27 and TRBJ1-6, with 9 bases matching TRBD1. The CDR3 extends over 15 amino acids. The germline V gene has CDR1 MNHEY and CDR2 SMNVEV (reference sequence). Trimming removed 5 bases from V and 9 bases from J; junction bases left unmatched: 8.

Only a few counts were recorded for this clone. The genes are TRBV19 and TRBJ1-2; TRBD1 matches at 9 bases. CDR3 length equals 14 residues. The germline CDR1 and CDR2 sequences are LNHDA and SQIVND (reference sequence). The V and J ends lost 3 bases and 6 bases, in that order; junction bases with no gene match: 5. The CDR3 DNA follows: TGTGCCAGTAGTATGGGGACAGGGCTTCATGGCTACACCTTC. Protein product: CASSMGTGLHGYTF.

The chain joins TRBV18 to TRBJ2-3; D is perhaps TRBD2 (5 bases). CDR3 length: 15 amino acids. Deletions cut 5 bases from V and 2 bases from J, with 14 bases between. Germline CDR1 is KGHSH and CDR2 is LQKENI. CDR3 amino acids: CASSWSGDYTDTQYF. The CDR3, as DNA: TGTGCCAGCTCATGGTCCGGGGATTACACAGATACGCAGTATTTT.

The chain combines TRBV15 with TRBJ1-3; no reliable D call. Trimming cost V 0 bases and J 0 bases, with 12 bases left between them. CDR3 length: 17 amino acids. Germline V gene lookup returns CDR1 LNHNV and CDR2 YYDKDF (reference sequence). CDR3 nucleotides: TGTGCCACCAGCAGAGATCTGACCGACTACTCTGGAAACACCATATATTTT. It codes for CATSRDLTDYSGNTIYF. Together with reference TRBV15 and TRBJ1-3, the CDR3 gives the full variable domain: DAMVIQNPRYQVTQFGKPVTLSCSQTLNHNVMYWYQQKSSQAPKLLFHYYDKDFNNEADTPDNFQSRRPNTSFCFLDIRSPGLGDTAMYLCATSRDLTDYSGNTIYFGEGSWLTVV.

The chain uses TRBV5-6 and TRBJ1-3, with D possibly TRBD1 on 5 matching bases. This CDR3 comprises 16 residues. Between the trimmed V and J ends, which lost 0 bases and 0 bases, there was a span of 10 bases. The germline V gene has CDR1 SGHDT and CDR2 YYEEEE. The CDR3, as DNA: TGTGCCAGCAGCTTGGACAGGTGCACCTCTGGAAACACCATATATTTT. Encoded protein: CASSLDRCTSGNTIYF.

V is TRBV4-3 and J is TRBJ1-6, with D unclear. This CDR3 contains 19 residues. The V end was cut by 0 bases, the J end by 7 bases, with 22 bases between. Germline lookup yields CDR1 LGHNA and CDR2 YSLEER. The DNA of the CDR3 is TGCGCCAGCAGCCAAGAAATTGAATCTTCGGGGAGATTAAATTCACCCCTCCACTTT. It is translated as CASSQEIESSGRLNSPLHF.

This clone was recorded only once. V is TRBV5-1 and J is TRBJ1-1; D might be TRBD1 (6 bases). Germline V CDR1 and CDR2: SGHRS, YFSETQ. The CDR3 covers 17 residues. V shed 0 bases and J shed 1 base, with 16 bases lying between them. This CDR3 reads CASSLEFAQGGNTEAFF. In DNA, the CDR3 is TGCGCCAGCAGCTTGGAATTTGCTCAAGGGGGGAACACTGAAGCTTTCTTT.

The chain uses TRBV5-4 and TRBJ2-5, with TRBD1 matching over 7 bases. From germline, CDR1 is SGHNT and CDR2 YYREEE (reference sequence). Losses at the gene ends were 0 bases for V and 5 bases for J; bases not matched to a gene: 4. The CDR3 runs to 14 residues. Written as DNA, the CDR3 is TGTGCCAGCAGCTTGGGACAGGGCAGGGAGACCCAGTACTTC. It codes for CASSLGQGRETQYF.

The gene calls are TRBV6-4 and TRBJ2-1, with TRBD2 identical over 10 bases. This CDR3 comprises 15 residues. V trimming: 3 bases; J trimming: 6 bases; junction bases outside the gene matches: 5. Germline V CDR1 and CDR2: MRHNA, SNTAGT. The chain's CDR3 is CASSESSGGANEQFF. CDR3 nucleotide sequence: TGTGCCAGCAGTGAGTCGAGCGGGGGGGCCAATGAGCAGTTCTTC.